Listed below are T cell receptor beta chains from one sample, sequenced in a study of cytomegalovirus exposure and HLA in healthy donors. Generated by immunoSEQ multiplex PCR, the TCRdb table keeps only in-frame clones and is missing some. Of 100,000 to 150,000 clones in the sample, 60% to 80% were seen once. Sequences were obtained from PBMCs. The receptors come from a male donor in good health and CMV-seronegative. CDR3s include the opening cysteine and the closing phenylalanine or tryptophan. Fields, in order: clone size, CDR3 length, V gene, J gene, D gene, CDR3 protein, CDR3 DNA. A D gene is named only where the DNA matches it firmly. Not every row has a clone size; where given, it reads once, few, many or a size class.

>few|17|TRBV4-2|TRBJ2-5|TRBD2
CASSQALAGGFQETQYF
TGTGCCAGCAGCCAGGCCCTAGCGGGGGGATTTCAAGAGACCCAGTACTTC
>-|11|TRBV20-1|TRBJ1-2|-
CSAIKGRSYTF
TGCAGTGCCATCAAGGGGAGGAGCTACACCTTC
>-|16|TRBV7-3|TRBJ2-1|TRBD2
CASSQSRLAGANEQFF
TGTGCCAGCAGCCAATCCAGACTAGCGGGGGCTAATGAGCAGTTCTTC
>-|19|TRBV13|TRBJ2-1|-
CASSLAAREGLAAYNEQFF
TGTGCCAGCAGCTTAGCAGCCCGAGAAGGTTTGGCGGCCTACAATGAGCAGTTCTTC
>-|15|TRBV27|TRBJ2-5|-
CASTLDATRQETQYF
TGTGCCAGCACCCTAGACGCTACTCGACAGGAGACCCAGTACTTC
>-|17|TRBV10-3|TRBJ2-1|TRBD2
CAISESTSGRAVVEQFF
TGTGCCATCAGTGAGTCGACTAGCGGGAGGGCCGTGGTTGAGCAGTTCTTC
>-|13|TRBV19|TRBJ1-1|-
CAGRKLGDTEAFF
TGTGCCGGTCGCAAATTAGGGGACACTGAAGCTTTCTTT
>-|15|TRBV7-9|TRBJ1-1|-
CASSLVVGQNTEAFF
TGTGCCAGCAGCTTAGTGGTGGGGCAGAACACTGAAGCTTTCTTT
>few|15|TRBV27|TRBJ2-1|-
CASSLDSLSYNEQFF
TGTGCCAGCAGTCTAGACTCGTTATCCTACAATGAGCAGTTCTTC
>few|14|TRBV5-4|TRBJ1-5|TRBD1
CASSLQGGNQPQHF
TGTGCCAGCAGCTTGCAGGGGGGCAATCAGCCCCAGCATTTT
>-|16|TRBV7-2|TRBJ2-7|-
CASSLAGGQRPYEQYF
TGTGCCAGCAGCTTAGCGGGCGGGCAGAGACCTTACGAGCAGTACTTC
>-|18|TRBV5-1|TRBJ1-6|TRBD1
CASSLAGSGQGGNSPLHF
TGCGCCAGCAGCTTGGCCGGGTCAGGGCAGGGGGGAAATTCACCCCTCCACTTT
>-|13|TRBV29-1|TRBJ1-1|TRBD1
CSVLTGGNTEAFF
TGCAGCGTTTTGACAGGGGGAAACACTGAAGCTTTCTTT
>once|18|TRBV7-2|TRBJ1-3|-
CASSLEGVGHSSGNTIYF
TGTGCCAGCAGCTTAGAGGGGGTCGGACACTCCTCTGGAAACACCATATATTTT
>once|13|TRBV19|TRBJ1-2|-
CASVQIPTSGYTF
TGTGCCAGTGTACAGATTCCCACCTCCGGCTACACCTTC
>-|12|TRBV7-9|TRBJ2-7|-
CASSPWTDEQYF
TGTGCCAGCAGCCCCTGGACAGACGAGCAGTACTTC
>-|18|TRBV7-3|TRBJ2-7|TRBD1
CASSADREIHRTAYEQYF
TGTGCCAGCAGCGCCGACAGGGAGATCCACAGGACGGCCTACGAGCAGTACTTC
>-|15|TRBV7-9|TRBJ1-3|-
CASSLGQGSGNTIYF
TGTGCCAGCAGCTTGGGCCAGGGGTCTGGAAACACCATATATTTT
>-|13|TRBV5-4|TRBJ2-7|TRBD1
CASSPGQTYEQYF
TGTGCCAGCAGCCCGGGACAGACCTACGAGCAGTACTTC
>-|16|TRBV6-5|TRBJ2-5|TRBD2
CASSYSRAGGDKTQYF
TGTGCCAGCAGTTACTCAAGAGCGGGGGGCGACAAGACCCAGTACTTC
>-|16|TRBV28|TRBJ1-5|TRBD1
CASSLNLYRGSQPQHF
TGTGCCAGCAGTTTAAATCTTTACAGGGGTAGTCAGCCCCAGCATTTT
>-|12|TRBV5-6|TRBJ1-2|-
CASSPAGRAYTF
TGTGCCAGCAGTCCGGCGGGGAGGGCTTACACCTTC
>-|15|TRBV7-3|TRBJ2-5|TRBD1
CASSPGTGLQETQYF
TGTGCCAGCAGCCCCGGGACAGGGCTCCAAGAGACCCAGTACTTC
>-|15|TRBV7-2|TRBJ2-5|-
CASSLGVGVQATQYF
TGTGCCAGCAGCTTGGGAGTCGGGGTTCAGGCGACCCAGTACTTC
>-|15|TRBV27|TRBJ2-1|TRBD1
CASSYRSDRANEQFF
TGTGCCAGCAGCTATAGATCGGACAGGGCCAATGAGCAGTTCTTC
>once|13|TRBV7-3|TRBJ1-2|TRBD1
CASSVQQGEGYTF
TGTGCCAGCAGCGTACAACAGGGGGAAGGCTACACCTTC
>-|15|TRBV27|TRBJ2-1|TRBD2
CASSRRTSVNNEQFF
TGTGCCAGCAGTAGGCGGACTAGCGTTAACAATGAGCAGTTCTTC
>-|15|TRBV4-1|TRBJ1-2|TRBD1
CASSQGTGPNYGYTF
TGCGCCAGCAGCCAAGGGACAGGGCCAAACTATGGCTACACCTTC
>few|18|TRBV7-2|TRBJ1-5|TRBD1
CASSLESLRTGINQPQHF
TGTGCCAGCAGCTTAGAAAGCCTCAGGACAGGAATAAATCAGCCCCAGCATTTT
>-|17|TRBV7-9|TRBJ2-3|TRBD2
CASSLLEDGRARGTQYF
TGTGCCAGCAGCCTCCTCGAGGACGGGAGGGCCCGAGGTACGCAGTATTTT
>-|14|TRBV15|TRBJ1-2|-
CATSRGTADNGYTF
TGTGCCACCAGCAGAGGGACTGCGGATAATGGCTACACCTTC
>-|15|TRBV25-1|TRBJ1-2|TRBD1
CASSESVGGAGGYTF
TGTGCCAGCAGTGAATCGGTAGGGGGCGCCGGTGGCTACACCTTC
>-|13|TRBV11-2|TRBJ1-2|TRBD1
CASSLKGALGYTF
TGTGCCAGCAGCTTGAAGGGGGCGCTCGGCTACACCTTC
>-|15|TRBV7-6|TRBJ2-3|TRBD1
CASSLRGRGTDTQYF
TGTGCCAGCAGCTTAAGGGGGCGCGGCACAGATACGCAGTATTTT
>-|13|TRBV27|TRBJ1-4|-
CASSTGWSEKLFF
TGTGCCAGCAGCACGGGGTGGAGTGAAAAACTGTTTTTT
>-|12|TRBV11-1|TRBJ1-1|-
CASSFTTTEAFF
TGTGCCAGCAGCTTTACGACTACGGAAGCTTTCTTT
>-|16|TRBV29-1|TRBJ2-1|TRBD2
CSVESLAGYLDNEQFF
TGCAGCGTTGAGAGCCTAGCGGGGTACTTAGACAATGAGCAGTTCTTC
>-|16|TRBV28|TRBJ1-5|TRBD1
CASSPDRGPRNQPQHF
TGTGCCAGCAGTCCGGACAGGGGGCCAAGGAATCAGCCCCAGCATTTT
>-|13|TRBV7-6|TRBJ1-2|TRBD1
CASSDWDRKGYTF
TGTGCCAGCAGCGACTGGGACAGGAAGGGCTACACCTTC
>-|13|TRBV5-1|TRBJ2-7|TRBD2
CASKRGGTYEQYF
TGCGCCAGCAAACGGGGGGGGACCTACGAGCAGTACTTC
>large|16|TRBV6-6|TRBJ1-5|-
CASSYSGISGSQPQHF
TGTGCCAGCAGTTACTCGGGTATATCGGGGAGTCAGCCCCAGCATTTT
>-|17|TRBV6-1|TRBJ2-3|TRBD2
CASSGRTSGIGADTQYF
TGTGCCAGCAGTGGTCGGACTAGCGGGATAGGAGCAGATACGCAGTATTTT
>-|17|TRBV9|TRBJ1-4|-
CASSVGGGISGNEKLFF
TGTGCCAGCAGCGTAGGAGGAGGGATATCGGGTAATGAAAAACTGTTTTTT
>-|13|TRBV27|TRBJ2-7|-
CASSLRYSYEQYF
TGTGCCAGCAGTTTGAGGTATTCCTACGAGCAGTACTTC
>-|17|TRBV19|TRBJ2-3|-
CASSIVDRAGSTDTQYF
TGTGCCAGTAGTATAGTTGATAGGGCAGGGTCAACAGATACGCAGTATTTT
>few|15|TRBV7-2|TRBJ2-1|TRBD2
CASSFRTSGYNEQFF
TGTGCCAGCAGCTTTAGGACTAGCGGTTACAATGAGCAGTTCTTC
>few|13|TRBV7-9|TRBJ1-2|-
CASSRDRNYGYTF
TGTGCCAGCAGCCGAGACAGGAACTATGGCTACACCTTC
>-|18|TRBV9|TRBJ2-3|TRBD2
CASSVSTGLAGELDTQYF
TGTGCCAGCAGCGTATCTACCGGACTAGCGGGAGAGCTTGATACGCAGTATTTT
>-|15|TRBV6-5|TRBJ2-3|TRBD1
CASSYSGTGSDTQYF
TGTGCCAGCAGTTACTCCGGGACAGGGTCGGATACGCAGTATTTT
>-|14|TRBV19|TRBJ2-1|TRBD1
CASSIGDEGDRQFF
TGTGCCAGTAGTATAGGGGATGAGGGGGACAGGCAGTTCTTC
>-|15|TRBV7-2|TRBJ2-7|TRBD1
CASSLSARGLSEQYF
TGTGCCAGCAGCTTAAGTGCCAGGGGGCTAAGCGAGCAGTACTTC
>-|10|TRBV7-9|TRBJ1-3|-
CASSTSAIYF
TGTGCCAGCAGCACGTCGGCCATATATTTT
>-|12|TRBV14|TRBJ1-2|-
CASSQARLGYTF
TGTGCCAGCAGCCAAGCTCGTTTAGGCTACACCTTC
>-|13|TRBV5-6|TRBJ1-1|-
CASSTTQNTEAFF
TGTGCCAGCAGCACGACACAGAACACTGAAGCTTTCTTT
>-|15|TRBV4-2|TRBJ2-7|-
CASSQEIGQSHEQYF
TGTGCCAGCAGCCAAGAAATTGGACAGTCCCACGAGCAGTACTTC
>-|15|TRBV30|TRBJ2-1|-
CAWSAATRTGGEQFF
TGTGCCTGGAGTGCAGCGACTCGAACCGGCGGTGAGCAGTTCTTC
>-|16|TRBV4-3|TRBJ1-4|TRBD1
CASSQGHRDRDEKLFF
TGCGCCAGCAGCCAAGGGCACCGGGACAGGGATGAAAAACTGTTTTTT
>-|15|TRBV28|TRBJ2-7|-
CASRRRGTAMYEQYF
TGTGCCAGCAGACGTCGAGGCACCGCGATGTACGAGCAGTACTTC
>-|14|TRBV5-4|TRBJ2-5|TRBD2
CASSIWAGEETQYF
TGTGCCAGCAGCATCTGGGCGGGGGAAGAGACCCAGTACTTC